The clone carrying this T cell receptor (beta chain) was seen only a few times. Antigen specificity is unknown. PCR was performed using 60 Vbeta and 13 Jbeta primers. Measured with immunoSEQ multiplex PCR; TCRdb has only the in-frame clones, and not every one. The repertoire holds about 130,000 clones, with 77% as singletons. V was pared by 0 bases and J by 8 bases, with 14 bases between. This CDR3 region has 15 residues. The germline V gene encodes CDR1 SGHRS and CDR2 YFSETQ. The sample originates from a study of cytomegalovirus exposure and HLA in healthy donors. Looking at the study overall: When 398 donors were genotyped, about 86% of them were found to fall in the Caucasian-associated ancestry cluster. Overall study results and limits: A link between a missense DCLRE1C variant and TCR beta V- and J-gene trimming emerged from a later analysis.

The source material was PBMCs. The V and J genes are TRBV5-1 and TRBJ1-4; D gene ambiguous. The sequence derives from a woman aged 40 to 49 in good health and CMV-seronegative. DNA of the CDR3: TGCGCCAGCAGCTTGGATCCGGGGATTGGGGAAAAACTGTTTTTT. It encodes CASSLDPGIGEKLFF.